This TCR beta chain originates from a study of cytomegalovirus exposure and HLA in healthy donors. Germline-derived CDR1 and CDR2 are SQVTM and ANQGSEA. The CDR3 spans 15 residues. Trimming at V came to 6 bases and at J to 4 bases, leaving 14 bases not matched to a gene. It was with 60 Vbeta and 13 Jbeta primers that the PCR ran. Produced via immunoSEQ multiplex PCR; TCRdb's table is partial and in-frame only. The profile shows some 80,000 clones, under 80% of them singletons. Study conclusions and caveats: It was reportedly the case that the classifier diagnosed cytomegalovirus status with high specificity and sensitivity.

Points on this clone: What it binds is not known.

The rearrangement uses TRBV29-1 and TRBJ2-7; TRBD1 matches 8 bases. The sequence was obtained from a man aged 18 to 30 in good health and CMV-seropositive. Sequenced material: PBMCs. In DNA form, the CDR3 reads TGCAGCGTGAGCTCCTGGACAGGGAGCGTATACGAGCAGTACGTC. Its translation is CSVSSWTGSVYEQYV.